The sequence of this T cell receptor (beta chain) was determined in a study of siplizumab effects on memory and regulatory T cells. Broader study findings: There appeared to be greater diversity in naive T cells than in memory cells, and naive T cells seemed major contributors to the alloresponse. The suppressive capacity of proliferating Tregs from siplizumab cultures remained unconfirmed. Controls showed an average of roughly 25% Treg-derived mappable alloreactive CD4+ clones, while siplizumab showed approximately 69%.

Details on this clone: The antigen remains unidentified.

The repertoire was sequenced with immunoSEQ multiplex PCR; TCRdb's copy has only in-frame clones and lacks some. Of approximately 120,000 clones listed, about 91% were seen once; the top ten hold 0.65% to 0.9%. Losses at the gene ends were 5 bases for V and 4 bases for J; bases not matched to a gene: 17. In germline, CDR1 is SGHVS, CDR2 FQNEAQ. The CDR3 covers 18 residues. The sequencing sample was made of Tregs sorted from blood. The TCR comes from a human donor in good health. V gene TRBV7-8 combines with J gene TRBJ2-1; 7 positions match TRBD1. The CDR3 is CASSASGTARAAYNEQFF. The DNA of the CDR3 is TGTGCCAGCAGCGCATCCGGGACAGCGAGGGCGGCGTACAATGAGCAGTTCTTC.